This T cell receptor beta chain is drawn from a study of shared clonotypes between healthy human individuals. Study findings and constraints: About 5.2% was the fraction of naive CD4 clonotypes found shared across four donors. The study sampled only blood, and tissue repertoires likely differ. Only a few donors were included, so the genetic and exposure-history diversity represented was limited.

As regards this clone: Its antigen is currently unknown.

Sequencing was performed with immunoSEQ multiplex PCR; in TCRdb, only in-frame clones are kept and a portion is missing. The sample contains around 1.1 million clones, roughly 77% of which appear only once. Material for sequencing was memory CD4+ T cells from PBMCs. Sample subset: CD45RA-negative fraction. This TCR was sampled from a man between 18 and 29 years old in good health. Some clones in this sample may be carry-over from other donors' samples.

The CDR3 DNA reads as TGCGCCAGCAGCCAAGTGACTAGCGGGAGGGCCGCCGAGCAGTTCTTC. This codes for CASSQVTSGRAAEQFF. The chain links TRBV4-1 to TRBJ2-1, with 14 bases aligning to TRBD2. The CDR3 loop spans 16 amino acids. CDR1 MGHRA and CDR2 YSYEKL come from the germline V gene. Trimming took 1 base from V and 10 from J; bases not matched to a gene: 6.